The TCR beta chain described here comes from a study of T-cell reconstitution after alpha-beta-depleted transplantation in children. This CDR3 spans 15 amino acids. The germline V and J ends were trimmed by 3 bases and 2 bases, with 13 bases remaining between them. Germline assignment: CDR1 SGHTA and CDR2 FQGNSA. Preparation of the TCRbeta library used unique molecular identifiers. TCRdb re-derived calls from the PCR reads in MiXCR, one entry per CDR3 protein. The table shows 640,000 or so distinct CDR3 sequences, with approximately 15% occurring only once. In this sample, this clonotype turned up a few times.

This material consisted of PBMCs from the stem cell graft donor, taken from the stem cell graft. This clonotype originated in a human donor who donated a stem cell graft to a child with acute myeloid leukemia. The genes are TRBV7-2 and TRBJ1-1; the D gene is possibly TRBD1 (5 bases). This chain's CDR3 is CASSFSGRGNTEAFF. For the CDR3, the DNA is TGTGCCAGCAGCTTCTCGGGACGGGGAAACACTGAAGCTTTCTTT.